This T cell receptor (beta chain) stems from a study of blood T cell repertoires in COVID-19. Data came from immunoSEQ multiplex PCR; TCRdb stores just in-frame clones and leaves some out. The repertoire has 90,000 to 150,000 clones, 70% to 80% of them found once; the top ten carry approximately 4%. The CDR3 runs to 15 residues. Trimming took off 1 base at V and 0 bases at J, with 9 bases between the two ends. From germline, CDR1 is SGHTA and CDR2 FQGNSA. This chain connects TRBV7-2 to TRBJ1-2; D is unclear. Sequencing was carried out using peripheral blood. This TCR was recovered from a woman aged 80 or over with acute or convalescent COVID-19. DNA for the CDR3: TGTGCCAGCAGCTTAGAGGCTACAGCTAACTATGGCTACACCTTC. Its protein is CASSLEATANYGYTF.